This T cell receptor beta chain was captured in a study of CD8+CD57+ T cells in acquired aplastic anemia. On the study more broadly: The mean DNA yield obtained from sorted CD4+ and CD8+ cells came to around 3 ug. Among healthy donors, CD4+ cells averaged approximately 10 million reads.

The V gene lost 6 bases and the J gene lost 8 bases, with 20 bases spanning the gap. This CDR3 is built from 14 residues. Germline loops: CDR1 DFQATT, CDR2 SNEGSKA (reference sequence). This clonotype was picked up many times. The antigen is not known. TCR beta VDJ and CDR3 profiling used genomic DNA as template. TCRdb analysed the reads with MiXCR anew, one entry per CDR3 protein. The table lists 190,000 or so distinct CDR3 sequences, under 65% of them singletons, with 25% to 30% in the top ten. Findings and caveats of the study: Patients and controls shared under 30 CD8+ CDR3 sequences, highly expressed in patients.

The receptor was isolated from a human donor in good health. The sequencing sample was made of sorted CD4+, CD8+, or CD8+CD57+ T cells (not recorded which) from PBMCs. This chain uses TRBV20-1 with TRBJ2-1; D gene uncertain. CDR3 bases: TGCAGTGCCCAGTTGGACCTCACGTGGGATGAGCAGTTCTTC. Translating it yields CSAQLDLTWDEQFF.